The 8 T cell receptor beta chains given below trace back to one sample, sequenced in a study of cytomegalovirus exposure and HLA in healthy donors. PCR involved 60 Vbeta and 13 Jbeta primers. The method was immunoSEQ multiplex PCR; TCRdb's version includes in-frame clones alone and lacks a portion of them. This table has under 200,000 clones, roughly 79% appearing once. Sequenced input: PBMCs. The receptors originated from a woman between 50 and 59 years old in good health and CMV-seropositive.

The gene calls are TRBV30 and TRBJ1-3, with a tentative D call TRBD1 (5 bases). Germline V gene sequence: CDR1 GTSNPN, CDR2 SVGIG (reference sequence). The CDR3 runs to 16 residues. The germline V and J ends were trimmed by 4 bases and 0 bases, with 16 bases remaining between them. The CDR3 bases are TGTGCCTGGACCCTTGGAGGGGTGAACTCTGGAAACACCATATATTTT. Translating gives CAWTLGGVNSGNTIYF.

In this sample, this clone turned up once. The chain carries TRBV6-1 and TRBJ2-7, with D possibly being TRBD1 (6 bases). V lost 6 bases, J lost 2 bases, and 11 bases lay in between. Germline V gene data show CDR1 as MNHNS and CDR2 as SASEGT. The CDR3 is made up of 13 amino acids. The CDR3 nucleotides read TGTGCCAGCAGCAGGGGTTCGACCTACGAGCAGTACTTC. Translating it yields CASSRGSTYEQYF.

The chain couples TRBV18 to TRBJ2-1; D gene uncertain. V dropped 1 base and J dropped 9 bases, with 10 bases sitting between them. The CDR3 extends over 13 amino acids. Germline loops: CDR1 KGHSH, CDR2 LQKENI. The CDR3 region is CASSPRSPSEQFF. CDR3 sequence (DNA): TGTGCCAGCTCACCACGGAGCCCGAGTGAGCAGTTCTTC.

This rearrangement joins TRBV11-3 to TRBJ2-7; a possible D gene is TRBD2 (5 bases). CDR1 and CDR2 (germline): SGHNT, YENEEA. Deletions cut 3 bases from V and 5 bases from J, with 17 bases between. The CDR3 contains 15 residues. The CDR3 sequence: CASSLFGGAGNEQYF. CDR3 nucleotides: TGTGCCAGCAGCTTGTTTGGAGGAGCAGGAAACGAGCAGTACTTC.

V is TRBV18 and J is TRBJ1-4, with D unresolved. Trimming took 6 bases from V and 3 from J, leaving 11 bases between them. The germline CDR1 and CDR2 sequences are KGHSH and LQKENI. The CDR3 loop spans 14 amino acids. The CDR3: CASSLGAANEKLFF. DNA of the CDR3: TGTGCCAGCTCCCTGGGTGCGGCTAATGAAAAACTGTTTTTT.

The rearrangement uses TRBV7-2 and TRBJ2-5, with 14 nucleotides matching TRBD2. In germline, CDR1 is SGHTA, CDR2 FQGNSA. V lost 0 bases to trimming and J lost 5 bases; unmatched junction nucleotides: 8. This CDR3 has 18 amino acids. CDR3 sequence reads: CASSLAPGTSGGPETQYF. The CDR3 DNA reads TGTGCCAGCAGCTTAGCCCCCGGGACTAGCGGGGGACCGGAGACCCAGTACTTC.

About this clone itself: The same CDR3 also results from other DNA sequences found in this sample. The chain combines TRBV30 with TRBJ1-5; a weak D match, TRBD1 (6 bases). The ends were cut back, 0 bases at V and 4 bases at J, with 10 bases in the middle. The CDR3 extends over 14 amino acids. CDR1 and CDR2 (germline): GTSNPN, SVGIG (reference sequence). Here the CDR3 reads CAWSVKGGNQPQHF. CDR3 bases: TGTGCCTGGAGTGTGAAGGGGGGGAATCAGCCCCAGCATTTT.

This chain joins TRBV9 and TRBJ2-3; 8 bases line up with TRBD2. The CDR3 is 16 amino acids. Germline CDR1 is SGDLS and CDR2 is YYNGEE. V shed 0 bases, J shed 0 bases, and the junction held 3 bases outside the gene matches. The CDR3 sequence: CASSVDPSGSTDTQYF. The DNA for the CDR3 is TGTGCCAGCAGCGTAGACCCTAGCGGGAGCACAGATACGCAGTATTTT.